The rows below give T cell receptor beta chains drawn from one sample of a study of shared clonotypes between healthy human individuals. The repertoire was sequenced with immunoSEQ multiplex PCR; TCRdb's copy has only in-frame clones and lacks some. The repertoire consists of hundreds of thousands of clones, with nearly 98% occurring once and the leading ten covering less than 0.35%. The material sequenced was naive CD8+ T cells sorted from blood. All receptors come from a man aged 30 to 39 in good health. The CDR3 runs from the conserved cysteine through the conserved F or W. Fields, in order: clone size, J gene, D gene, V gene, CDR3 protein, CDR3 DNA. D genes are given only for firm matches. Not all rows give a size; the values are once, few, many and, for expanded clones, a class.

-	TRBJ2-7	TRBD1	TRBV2	CASTGTGLHEQYF	TGTGCCAGTACCGGGACAGGACTCCACGAGCAGTACTTC
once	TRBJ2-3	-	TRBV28	CASSLWGEDPDTQYF	TGTGCCAGCAGTTTATGGGGGGAGGACCCAGATACGCAGTATTTT
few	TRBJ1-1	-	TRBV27	CASSSRTTRTEAFF	TGTGCCAGCAGTTCACGGACCACGCGCACTGAAGCTTTCTTT
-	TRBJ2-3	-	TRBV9	CRGGSQITDTQYF	TGTAGAGGGGGGTCTCAAATCACAGATACGCAGTATTTT
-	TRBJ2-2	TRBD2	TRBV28	CASSYPASGTANTGELFF	TGTGCCAGCAGTTATCCGGCTAGCGGGACTGCGAACACCGGGGAGCTGTTTTTT
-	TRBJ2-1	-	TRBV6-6	CAIGAVSNEQFF	TGTGCAATAGGAGCCGTGAGCAATGAGCAGTTCTTC
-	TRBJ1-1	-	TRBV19	CASSINRRSPTEAFF	TGTGCCAGTAGTATTAATCGCAGGTCGCCCACTGAAGCTTTCTTT
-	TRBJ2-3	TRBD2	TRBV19	CASSLGTSGSRALDTQYF	TGTGCCAGTAGTCTCGGGACTAGCGGGAGTCGGGCCCTAGATACGCAGTATTTT
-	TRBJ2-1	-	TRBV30	CAWRDISWTDYNEQFF	TGTGCCTGGAGAGATATCTCCTGGACGGATTACAATGAGCAGTTCTTC
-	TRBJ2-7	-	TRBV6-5	CASSSIGANYEQYF	TGTGCCAGCAGCTCGATCGGTGCCAACTACGAGCAGTACTTC
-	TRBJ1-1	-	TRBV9	CASSVGLANTEAFF	TGTGCCAGCAGCGTAGGCCTGGCGAACACTGAAGCTTTCTTT
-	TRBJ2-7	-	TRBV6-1	CASSDNEQYF	TGTGCCAGCAGTGACAACGAGCAGTACTTC
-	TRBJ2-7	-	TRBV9	CASSEGRGTPSSYEQYF	TGTGCCAGCAGTGAGGGACGAGGGACACCGAGCTCCTACGAGCAGTACTTC
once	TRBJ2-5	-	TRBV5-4	CASSLVGTGLRQETQYF	TGTGCCAGCAGCTTGGTGGGTACGGGACTTAGGCAAGAGACCCAGTACTTC
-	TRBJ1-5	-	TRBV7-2	CASSLGSASSNQPQHF	TGTGCCAGCAGCTTAGGGTCAGCAAGTAGCAATCAGCCCCAGCATTTT
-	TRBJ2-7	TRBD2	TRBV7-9	CASSLGGLAGTYEQYF	TGTGCCAGCAGCTTAGGAGGACTAGCGGGGACCTACGAGCAGTACTTC
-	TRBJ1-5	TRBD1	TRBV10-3	CAISDPDRRWTGSNQPQHF	TGTGCCATCAGTGACCCGGACAGGCGCTGGACGGGTAGCAATCAGCCCCAGCATTTT
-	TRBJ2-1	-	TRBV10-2	CASIDGGFHNEQFF	TGCGCCAGCATAGATGGGGGGTTCCACAATGAGCAGTTCTTC
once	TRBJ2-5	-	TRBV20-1	CSAREVGTQYF	TGCAGTGCTAGAGAAGTAGGGACCCAGTACTTC
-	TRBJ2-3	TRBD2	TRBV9	CASSVALSGDTDTQYF	TGTGCCAGCAGCGTAGCTTTAAGCGGGGACACAGATACGCAGTATTTT
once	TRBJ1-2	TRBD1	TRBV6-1	CASSPWDRVGGYTF	TGTGCCAGCAGTCCCTGGGACAGGGTTGGTGGCTACACCTTC
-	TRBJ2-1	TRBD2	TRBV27	CASSLTGGLAGSYNEQFF	TGTGCCAGCAGTTTAACAGGGGGACTAGCGGGGTCCTACAATGAGCAGTTCTTC
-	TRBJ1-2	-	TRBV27	CASIVQQGANYGYTF	TGTGCCAGCATTGTCCAACAGGGTGCTAACTATGGCTACACCTTC
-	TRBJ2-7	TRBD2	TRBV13	CASSSGLASYEQYF	TGTGCCAGCAGCTCCGGACTAGCTTCCTACGAGCAGTACTTC
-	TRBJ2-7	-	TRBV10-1	CASSESNEQYF	TGCGCCAGCAGTGAGTCGAACGAGCAGTACTTC
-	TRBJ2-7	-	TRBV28	CASSFPQGSYEQYF	TGTGCCAGCAGTTTCCCCCAGGGATCCTACGAGCAGTACTTC
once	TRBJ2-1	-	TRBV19	CASSMSSGSFNEQFF	TGTGCCAGTAGTATGTCGTCAGGGTCGTTCAATGAGCAGTTCTTC
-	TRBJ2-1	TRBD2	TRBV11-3	CASSPRTSSRDEQFF	TGTGCCAGCAGCCCGCGGACTAGCAGTAGGGATGAGCAGTTCTTC
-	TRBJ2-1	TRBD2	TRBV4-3	CASSQELAGSNNEQFF	TGCGCCAGCAGCCAAGAGCTAGCGGGATCTAACAATGAGCAGTTCTTC
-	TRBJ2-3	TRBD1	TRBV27	CASSSKSGTDTDTQYF	TGTGCCAGCAGTTCGAAATCCGGGACAGACACAGATACGCAGTATTTT
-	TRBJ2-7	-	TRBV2	CASSATYLSYEQYF	TGTGCCAGCAGTGCAACATATCTCAGCTACGAGCAGTACTTC
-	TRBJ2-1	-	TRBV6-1	CASSEGYALDQSSYNEQFF	TGTGCCAGCAGTGAAGGGTACGCTCTTGACCAAAGCTCCTACAATGAGCAGTTCTTC
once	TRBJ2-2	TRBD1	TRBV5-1	CASSFLQGADTGELFF	TGCGCCAGCAGCTTTCTACAGGGGGCCGACACCGGGGAGCTGTTTTTT
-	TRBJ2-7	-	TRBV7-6	CASSPVSGHSSYEQYF	TGTGCCAGCAGTCCAGTCTCTGGACACAGCTCCTACGAGCAGTACTTC
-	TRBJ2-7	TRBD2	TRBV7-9	CASSSTSADEQYF	TGTGCCAGCAGTTCGACTAGCGCGGACGAGCAGTACTTC
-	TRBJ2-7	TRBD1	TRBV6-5	CASSRTGTEQYF	TGTGCCAGCAGCCGGACAGGGACCGAGCAGTACTTC
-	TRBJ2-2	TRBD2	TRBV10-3	CAISDLAGEPGELFF	TGTGCCATCAGTGACCTAGCGGGAGAGCCCGGGGAGCTGTTTTTT
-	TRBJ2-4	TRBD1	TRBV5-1	CASSLGDRESRYF	TGCGCCAGCAGCTTGGGGGACAGGGAAAGTCGATACTTC
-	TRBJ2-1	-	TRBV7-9	CASSLDAGPVPYNEQFF	TGTGCCAGCAGCTTAGATGCGGGTCCAGTCCCCTACAATGAGCAGTTCTTC
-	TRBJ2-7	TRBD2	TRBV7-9	CASSFPTSGRSYEQYF	TGTGCCAGCAGCTTTCCAACTAGCGGGAGATCCTACGAGCAGTACTTC
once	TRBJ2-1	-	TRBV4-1	CASSQEGGGWNEQFF	TGCGCCAGCAGCCAAGAAGGAGGAGGGTGGAATGAGCAGTTCTTC
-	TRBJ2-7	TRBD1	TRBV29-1	CSVSTADRLFYEQYF	TGCAGCGTATCTACCGCGGACAGGTTATTCTACGAGCAGTACTTC
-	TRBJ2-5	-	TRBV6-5	CASSGDLQETQYF	TGTGCCAGCAGTGGGGACCTACAAGAGACCCAGTACTTC
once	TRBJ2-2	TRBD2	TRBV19	CASSRGTSGANTGELFF	TGTGCCAGTAGTAGGGGGACTAGCGGGGCTAACACCGGGGAGCTGTTTTTT
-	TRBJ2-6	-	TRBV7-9	CASSTPVSEGFPGANVLTF	TGTGCCAGCAGCACCCCCGTGAGTGAGGGATTCCCTGGGGCCAACGTCCTGACTTTC
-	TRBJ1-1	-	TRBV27	CASSLALGTEAFF	TGTGCCAGCAGTTTAGCGTTGGGCACTGAAGCTTTCTTT
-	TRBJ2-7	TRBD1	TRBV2	CASSEDRRYEQYF	TGTGCCAGCAGTGAGGACAGGCGCTACGAGCAGTACTTC
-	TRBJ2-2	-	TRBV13	CASSLNPDTGELFF	TGTGCCAGCAGCTTGAACCCTGACACCGGGGAGCTGTTTTTT
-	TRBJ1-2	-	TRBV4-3	CASSQDSIPVGYGYTF	TGCGCCAGCAGCCAAGATTCGATTCCGGTCGGCTATGGCTACACCTTC
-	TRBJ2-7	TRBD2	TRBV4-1	CASSQGLAQRYEQYF	TGCGCCAGCAGCCAGGGACTAGCGCAGAGATACGAGCAGTACTTC
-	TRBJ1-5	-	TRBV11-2	CASSYQPGSNQPQHF	TGTGCCAGCAGCTACCAACCGGGGAGCAATCAGCCCCAGCATTTT
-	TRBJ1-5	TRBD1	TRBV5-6	CASSFGTGGQPQHF	TGTGCCAGCAGCTTTGGGACAGGGGGGCAGCCCCAGCATTTT
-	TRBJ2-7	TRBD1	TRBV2	CASRPGQGASYEQYF	TGTGCCAGCAGGCCGGGACAGGGGGCTTCCTACGAGCAGTACTTC
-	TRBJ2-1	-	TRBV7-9	CASSLGGLRQFF	TGTGCCAGCAGCTTAGGGGGGCTCAGGCAGTTCTTC
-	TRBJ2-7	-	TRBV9	CASSRTQRAASYEQYF	TGTGCCAGCAGCAGGACCCAGCGGGCGGCCTCCTACGAGCAGTACTTC
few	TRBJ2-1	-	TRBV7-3	CASSLRETGFGPYNEQFF	TGTGCCAGCAGCTTAAGGGAAACAGGGTTTGGTCCCTACAATGAGCAGTTCTTC
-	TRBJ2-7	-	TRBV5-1	CASSLAGQPYEQYF	TGCGCCAGCAGCTTGGCGGGACAACCCTACGAGCAGTACTTC
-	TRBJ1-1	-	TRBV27	CASSLSWGVGTEAFF	TGTGCCAGCAGTTTATCATGGGGGGTGGGCACTGAAGCTTTCTTT
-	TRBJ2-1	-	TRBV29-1	CSVEGQAYYNEQFF	TGCAGCGTTGAAGGTCAAGCGTACTACAATGAGCAGTTCTTC